This T cell receptor (beta chain) was profiled in a study of T cell responses to AZD1222 COVID-19 vaccine. Both about-4-week and about-12-week second-dose recipients were combined. Profiling relied on immunoSEQ multiplex PCR, and the TCRdb table lists in-frame clones only, not all of them. The data contain approximately 82,000 clones, more than 85% of them singletons. CDR3 length: 15 amino acids. Trimming took 5 bases from V and 8 from J, leaving 18 bases between them. Germline lookup yields CDR1 SEHNR and CDR2 FQNEAQ (reference sequence). Material: peripheral blood, obtained 28 days after the second AZD1222 dose. V and J are TRBV7-9 and TRBJ1-4; possible D gene TRBD1, 6 bases. The TCR comes from an adult who received the AZD1222 COVID-19 vaccine. CDR3 nucleotides: TGTGCCAGCAGCCCCGGAGGGGGACAATGGGAAAAACTGTTTTTT. Encoded protein: CASSPGGGQWEKLFF.